By share, the clone carrying this T cell receptor (beta chain) ranks as medium-sized. The data originate from a study of sequential checkpoint blockade in melanoma. The wider study: Each arm's sequence ended with maintenance nivolumab.

Assay used: immunoSEQ multiplex PCR; TCRdb lists only in-frame clones, some missing. The sample records 32,000 or so clones, 82% being singletons. The CDR3 loop spans 15 amino acids. The junction had 2 bases not matched to a gene; V was cut back by 1 base and J by 5 bases. CDR1 MNHNS and CDR2 SASEGT come from the germline V gene. Treatment here: randomized to nivolumab then ipilimumab (arm A) or the reverse (arm B). PBMC sorting kept live CD3+CD8+ cells without CD19 or CD56. The specimen comprised CD8+ T cells sorted from blood (inferred from file names), sampled from a patient given nivolumab and ipilimumab in sequence. The V call is TRBV6-1, the J call TRBJ2-7, with TRBD2 matching over 13 bases. The TCR was taken from a human donor with melanoma. CDR3 sequence: CASSEGTSGSNEQYF. Here the CDR3 DNA reads TGTGCCAGCAGTGAAGGGACTAGCGGGAGTAACGAGCAGTACTTC.